Presented here are 8 T cell receptor beta chains from one specimen sequenced in a study of blood T cell repertoires in COVID-19. The repertoire was sequenced with immunoSEQ multiplex PCR; TCRdb's copy has only in-frame clones and lacks some. This sample has nearly 50,000 clones, with about 85% found just once. Sequenced: peripheral blood. Source of these receptors: a woman aged 60-70 years with acute or convalescent COVID-19.

This chain uses TRBV2 with TRBJ2-7, with D perhaps TRBD1 (7 bases). The germline CDR1 and CDR2 sequences are SNHLY and FYNNEI. V was clipped by 6 bases and J by 3 bases, with 18 bases between them. This CDR3 is 15 amino acids long. CDR3 in amino acids: CASSYLRGRDYEQYF. CDR3 bases: TGTGCCAGCAGCTACTTAAGGGGGCGGGACTACGAGCAGTACTTC.

This clone was detected only once. V is TRBV18 and J is TRBJ1-2; weak D call: TRBD1 (5 bases). Germline loops: CDR1 KGHSH, CDR2 LQKENI. The CDR3 has 15 amino acids. V was shortened by 2 bases and J by 4 bases, with 14 bases between the two germline ends. The CDR3 DNA reads TGTGCCAGCTCACCAAGTAGGGGATTGGGCTATGGCTACACCTTC. It yields the protein CASSPSRGLGYGYTF.

The chain is built from TRBV19 and TRBJ1-2; 9 nucleotides match TRBD1. This CDR3 comprises 14 residues. Germline V CDR1 and CDR2: LNHDA, SQIVND (reference sequence). Trimming took 3 bases from V and 5 from J; bases not matched to a gene: 4. The DNA of the CDR3 is TGTGCCAGTAGTATCCTCGGGACAGGGTATGGCTACACCTTC. It specifies CASSILGTGYGYTF.

The chain has TRBV7-2 and TRBJ2-2; D remains unclear. Trimming cost V 1 base and J 4 bases, with 7 bases left between them. Germline-derived CDR1 and CDR2 are SGHTA and FQGNSA. This CDR3 has 14 residues. CDR3 region: CASSLGHITGELFF. DNA for the CDR3: TGTGCCAGCAGCTTAGGGCATATCACCGGGGAGCTGTTTTTT.

The chain joins TRBV18 to TRBJ2-2; 8 bases map to TRBD1. Germline V lookup: CDR1 KGHSH, CDR2 LQKENI. The CDR3 totals 15 residues. V was pared by 2 bases and J by 5 bases, with 4 bases of the junction left unmatched. The CDR3 spells CASSPDRGVTGELFF. The CDR3 nucleotides read TGTGCCAGCTCACCAGACAGGGGAGTAACCGGGGAGCTGTTTTTT. Combining the CDR3 with reference TRBV18 and TRBJ2-2 gives the whole variable domain NAGVMQNPRHLVRRRGQEARLRCSPMKGHSHVYWYRQLPEEGLKFMVYLQKENIIDESGMPKERFSAEFPKEGPSILRIQQVVRGDSAAYFCASSPDRGVTGELFFGEGSRLTVL.

The chain has TRBV6-5 and TRBJ2-1, with unresolved D. Germline values: CDR1 MNHEY, CDR2 SVGAGI. CDR3 length: 10 residues. V was clipped by 6 bases and J by 9 bases, with 6 bases between them. The chain's CDR3 is CASSLVEQFF. DNA for the CDR3: TGTGCCAGCAGCCTAGTTGAGCAGTTCTTC.

This chain joins TRBV6-1 and TRBJ1-2; D is unclear. Per germline, CDR1 MNHNS and CDR2 SASEGT. The CDR3 is 14 residues long. V was trimmed by 2 bases and J by 5 bases, leaving 12 bases between them. CDR3 in DNA: TGTGCCAGCAGTGAAACCGGGGAAGGGTATGGCTACACCTTC. Amino acid sequence: CASSETGEGYGYTF.

V gene TRBV29-1 combines with J gene TRBJ2-5; TRBD2 might be the D (5 bases). The CDR3 loop spans 15 amino acids. V was cut by 2 bases and J by 5 bases, with 18 bases left in between. Germline CDR1 and CDR2: SQVTM and ANQGSEA. The DNA for the CDR3 is TGCAGCGTTGAAAAGGGAGCTAGCCTTACGGAGACCCAGTACTTC. The encoded protein is CSVEKGASLTETQYF.